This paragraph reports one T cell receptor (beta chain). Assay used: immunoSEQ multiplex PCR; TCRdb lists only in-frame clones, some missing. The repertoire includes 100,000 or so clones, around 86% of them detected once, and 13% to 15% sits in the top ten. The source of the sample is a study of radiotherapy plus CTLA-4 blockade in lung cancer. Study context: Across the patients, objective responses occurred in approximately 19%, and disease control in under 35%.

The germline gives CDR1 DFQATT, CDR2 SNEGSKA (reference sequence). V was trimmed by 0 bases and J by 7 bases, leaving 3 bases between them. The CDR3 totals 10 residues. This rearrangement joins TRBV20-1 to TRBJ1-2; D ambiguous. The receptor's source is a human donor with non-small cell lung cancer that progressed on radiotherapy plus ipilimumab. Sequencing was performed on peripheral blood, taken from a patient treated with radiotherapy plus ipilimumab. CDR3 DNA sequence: TGCAGTGCTAGAGATGGTGGCTACACCTTC. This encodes CSARDGGYTF.